The 31 T cell receptor beta chains below all came from one sample that was sequenced in a study of PD-1 blockade in classical Hodgkin lymphoma. Sequenced by immunoSEQ multiplex PCR; TCRdb stores in-frame clones only, minus some. The table records 6,500 to 9,500 clones, nearly 85% of them present only once. Regarding time point: cycle 4 day 1 (C4D1), after 6 weeks of nivolumab. Autologous stem cell transplantation was followed by relapse in every patient, and brentuximab vedotin exposure varied. The sample was peripheral blood mononuclear cells (PBMCs), taken before the fourth cycle of nivolumab. The receptors here all came from a human donor with classical Hodgkin lymphoma.

V gene TRBV18 combines with J gene TRBJ1-2; no firm D call. V gave up 2 bases and J gave up 4 bases, with 8 bases separating them. Germline CDR1 reads KGHSH; CDR2 reads LQKENI. The CDR3 spans 13 residues. CDR3 bases: TGTGCCAGCTCACCAGAGGCGGCCTATGGCTACACCTTC. It yields the protein CASSPEAAYGYTF.

The chain recombines TRBV14 with TRBJ1-2; D not resolved. Trimming removed 1 base at V and 7 bases at J, with 13 bases between. Germline assignment: CDR1 SGHDN and CDR2 FVKESK. This CDR3 has 14 residues. CDR3 region: CASSQVQTRGGYTF. The DNA of the CDR3 is TGTGCCAGCAGCCAAGTACAGACCCGAGGTGGCTACACCTTC.

The rearrangement joins TRBV7-2 to TRBJ1-1; no firm D call. Germline values: CDR1 SGHTA, CDR2 FQGNSA. This CDR3 comprises 14 residues. Trimming shortened V by 1 base and J by 3 bases, and 9 bases separated the two germline ends. The CDR3 bases are TGTGCCAGCAGCTTAGGAAGGGCGGACACTGAAGCTTTCTTT. Protein sequence: CASSLGRADTEAFF.

CDR3 residues: CASSPRGRTQYF. The CDR3 DNA reads as TGTGCCAGCAGCCCCCGAGGAAGGACCCAGTACTTC. This sequence joins TRBV11-2 and TRBJ2-5; D ambiguous. Trimming removed 5 bases at V and 7 bases at J, with 11 bases between. CDR3 length: 12 amino acids. CDR1 SGHAT and CDR2 FQNNGV come from the germline V gene.

The chain links TRBV10-3 to TRBJ2-1; D is perhaps TRBD2 (5 bases). Trimming took off 8 bases at V and 4 bases at J, with 15 bases between the two ends. Germline V lookup: CDR1 ENHRY, CDR2 SYGVKD. The CDR3 runs 14 residues. The CDR3: CAISDPRTYNEQFF. The CDR3 nucleotides read TGTGCCATCTCTGACCCCCGGACTTACAATGAGCAGTTCTTC.

This chain links TRBV2 with TRBJ2-2, with TRBD1 identical over 8 bases. The CDR3 totals 16 residues. The junction had 6 bases not matched to a gene; V was cut back by 6 bases and J by 0 bases. Germline values: CDR1 SNHLY, CDR2 FYNNEI. CDR3 DNA: TGTGCCAGCAGACAGGACAGGGTGGCGAACACCGGGGAGCTGTTTTTT. Protein product: CASRQDRVANTGELFF.

The genes are TRBV11-1 and TRBJ1-2, with 7 bases lining up with TRBD1. The V and J ends lost 3 bases and 4 bases, in that order; junction bases with no gene match: 2. The CDR3 is 13 residues long. Looked up from germline, CDR1 is SGHAT and CDR2 is FQDESV (reference sequence). The CDR3 coding sequence is TGTGCCAGCAGCTTGGGACAGCTCTATGGCTACACCTTC. Its protein product is CASSLGQLYGYTF.

The V call is TRBV28, the J call TRBJ2-7; D is unresolved. The ends were cut back, 11 bases at V and 0 bases at J, with 26 bases in the middle. The CDR3 consists of 17 residues. CDR1 is MDHEN, CDR2 SYDVKM, per germline. The CDR3 loop reads CALNAVPPSRSSYEQYF. The CDR3 bases are TGTGCCTTAAACGCCGTCCCACCCTCACGGAGCTCCTACGAGCAGTACTTC.

This chain links TRBV6-5 with TRBJ2-2; no firm D call. The CDR3 extends over 12 amino acids. Germline CDR1 MNHEY, CDR2 SVGAGI. Trimming removed 7 bases at V and 9 bases at J, with 12 bases between. The CDR3 region has the DNA TGTGCCAGCACCTTTTATCCGAGGGAGCTGTTTTTT. It is translated as CASTFYPRELFF.

This clone was counted only a few times. This sequence joins TRBV7-3 and TRBJ2-1; D gene unclear. Trimming left V 2 bases short and J 5 bases short, with 7 bases between. CDR1 and CDR2 from the germline V gene are SGHTA and FQGTGA. CDR3 size: 13 residues. This CDR3 is CASSLGPNNEQFF. In DNA form, the CDR3 reads TGTGCCAGCAGCTTAGGCCCCAACAATGAGCAGTTCTTC. Complete variable domain (other parts from reference TRBV7-3 and TRBJ2-1): GAGVSQTPSNKVTEKGKYVELRCDPISGHTALYWYRQSLGQGPEFLIYFQGTGAADDSGLPNDRFFAVRPEGSVSTLKIQRTERGDSAVYLCASSLGPNNEQFFGPGTRLTVL.

This chain joins TRBV30 and TRBJ1-2; 7 positions match TRBD1. Losses at the gene ends were 4 bases for V and 4 bases for J; bases not matched to a gene: 15. The V gene's germline CDR1 is GTSNPN and CDR2 SVGIG (reference sequence). The CDR3 length is 16 residues. CDR3 sequence reads: CAWNPVLRGQGYGYTF. The CDR3 DNA sequence: TGTGCCTGGAACCCCGTTCTAAGGGGGCAAGGCTATGGCTACACCTTC. Full variable domain (outside the CDR3, taken from reference TRBV30 and TRBJ1-2): SQTIHQWPATLVQPVGSPLSLECTVEGTSNPNLYWYRQAAGRGLQLLFYSVGIGQISSEVPQNLSASRPQDRQFILSSKKLLLSDSGFYLCAWNPVLRGQGYGYTFGSGTRLTVV.

V gene TRBV4-3 combines with J gene TRBJ1-2; D gene unclear. Germline V gene data show CDR1 as LGHNA and CDR2 as YSLEER. The CDR3 is 14 amino acids. V was shortened by 0 bases and J by 8 bases, with 13 bases between the two germline ends. The CDR3 DNA reads as TGCGCCAGCAGCCAAGATCTACTCACCCGGGGCTACACCTTC. It is translated as CASSQDLLTRGYTF.

This sequence joins TRBV18 and TRBJ1-2; 7 bases map to TRBD1. V shed 3 bases and J 6 bases; nucleotides not matched to a gene: 4. The CDR3 extends over 13 amino acids. Per the germline V gene, CDR1 is KGHSH and CDR2 is LQKENI. The CDR3 bases are TGTGCCAGCTCACCCGACAGGGACCATGGCTACACCTTC. As protein: CASSPDRDHGYTF. The full variable domain, completed using reference TRBV18 and TRBJ1-2, is NAGVMQNPRHLVRRRGQEARLRCSPMKGHSHVYWYRQLPEEGLKFMVYLQKENIIDESGMPKERFSAEFPKEGPSILRIQQVVRGDSAAYFCASSPDRDHGYTFGSGTRLTVV.

The sample holds one count of this clone. The chain combines TRBV18 with TRBJ2-3; 14 bases fit TRBD2. Unmatched junction bases numbered 8, after V lost 3 bases and J lost 0 bases. The CDR3 is made up of 19 amino acids. Germline V gene lookup returns CDR1 KGHSH and CDR2 LQKENI. CDR3 coding DNA: TGTGCCAGCTCACCCCTGGGACTAGCGGGAGCTACTAGCACAGATACGCAGTATTTT. It codes for CASSPLGLAGATSTDTQYF.

The genes are TRBV19 and TRBJ1-5; D might be TRBD1 (5 bases). Germline CDR1 LNHDA, CDR2 SQIVND (reference sequence). CDR3 length: 15 residues. Trimming took off 4 bases at V and 3 bases at J, with 13 bases between the two ends. CDR3 DNA sequence: TGTGCCAGTAGTAATGTGGCGGGGGACAATCAGCCCCAGCATTTT. This encodes CASSNVAGDNQPQHF.

The sample holds one count of this clone. A read error may account for a junction end that differs from germline. The CDR3 spells CSVMIWGKQSAPAF. CDR3 sequence (DNA): TGCAGCGTTATGATATGGGGAAAACAATCAGCCCCAGCATTT. This chain joins TRBV29-1 and TRBJ1-5; no reliable D call. Germline CDR1 SQVTM, CDR2 ANQGSEA. This CDR3 comprises 14 residues.

The sample holds a few counts of this clone. This chain uses TRBV11-3 with TRBJ2-1, with D unresolved. Trimming removed 0 bases at V and 0 bases at J, with 6 bases between. Per germline, CDR1 SGHNT and CDR2 YENEEA. The CDR3 is made up of 15 amino acids. The CDR3 loop is CASSLDPTSYNEQFF. In nucleotides, the CDR3 is TGTGCCAGCAGCTTAGATCCGACCTCCTACAATGAGCAGTTCTTC.

This rearrangement joins TRBV10-2 to TRBJ2-7, with D unresolved. This CDR3 spans 11 amino acids. With 8 bases removed from V and 0 bases from J, the gap between germline ends came to 5 bases. Germline CDR1 and CDR2: WSHSY and SAAADI. CDR3 DNA sequence: TGCGCCAGCGCACTCTCCTACGAGCAGTACTTC. Its protein product is CASALSYEQYF.

The V and J genes are TRBV7-2 and TRBJ2-3, with a tentative D call TRBD2 (7 bases). There are 18 residues in the CDR3. Trimming removed 2 bases from V and 2 bases from J, with 20 bases in between. CDR1 is SGHTA and CDR2 is FQGNSA in the germline V gene. The CDR3 sequence is CASSLMSIRGAPTDTQYF. The CDR3 DNA is TGTGCCAGCAGCTTAATGAGTATCCGGGGGGCCCCCACAGATACGCAGTATTTT. Combining the CDR3 with reference TRBV7-2 and TRBJ2-3 gives the whole variable domain GAGVSQSPSNKVTEKGKDVELRCDPISGHTALYWYRQSLGQGLEFLIYFQGNSAPDKSGLPSDRFSAERTGGSVSTLTIQRTQQEDSAVYLCASSLMSIRGAPTDTQYFGPGTRLTVL.

J is TRBJ1-1 and V is TRBV28; D remains unclear. CDR1 is MDHEN and CDR2 is SYDVKM in the germline V gene. This CDR3 comprises 15 residues. Trimming removed 2 bases at V and 0 bases at J, with 10 bases between. Here the CDR3 DNA reads TGTGCCAGCAGTTTAAGTCGCAGCTTGAACACTGAAGCTTTCTTT. Its translation is CASSLSRSLNTEAFF.

The gene calls are TRBV28 and TRBJ2-7; D unresolved. This CDR3 has 14 amino acids. Looked up from germline, CDR1 is MDHEN and CDR2 is SYDVKM. Deletions cut 2 bases from V and 2 bases from J, with 10 bases between. CDR3 region: CASSLGQPPYEQYF. The CDR3 DNA reads TGTGCCAGCAGTTTAGGGCAGCCACCCTACGAGCAGTACTTC.

The rearrangement joins TRBV7-9 to TRBJ1-1; a weak D match, TRBD1 (5 bases). CDR1 SEHNR and CDR2 FQNEAQ come from the germline V gene (reference sequence). This CDR3 has 14 residues. The V end lost 5 bases, the J end lost 2 bases, and 12 bases lay between the germline ends. The CDR3 protein is CASSLGDRNTEAFF. In DNA, the CDR3 is TGTGCCAGCAGCCTTGGGGACCGTAACACTGAAGCTTTCTTT.

The chain uses TRBV5-5 and TRBJ2-5, with 7 bases identical to TRBD1. The CDR3 extends over 13 amino acids. V trimming: 5 bases; J trimming: 1 base; junction bases outside the gene matches: 2. The germline V gene encodes CDR1 SGHKS and CDR2 YYEKEE (reference sequence). CDR3 sequence reads: CASSWTGQETQYF. The CDR3 nucleotides are TGTGCCAGCAGTTGGACAGGCCAAGAGACCCAGTACTTC.

The chain carries TRBV7-2 and TRBJ2-2; D gene unclear. Germline V gene sequence: CDR1 SGHTA, CDR2 FQGNSA. V was trimmed by 6 bases and J by 4 bases, leaving 6 bases between them. The CDR3 is 12 residues long. CDR3 sequence: CASSSFTGELFF. In nucleotides, the CDR3 is TGTGCCAGCAGTTCCTTCACCGGGGAGCTGTTTTTT. Together with reference TRBV7-2 and TRBJ2-2, the CDR3 gives the full variable domain: GAGVSQSPSNKVTEKGKDVELRCDPISGHTALYWYRQSLGQGLEFLIYFQGNSAPDKSGLPSDRFSAERTGGSVSTLTIQRTQQEDSAVYLCASSSFTGELFFGEGSRLTVL.

In regard to this clone: One end of the junction does not line up with germline, which may come from a read error. This chain joins TRBV7-9 and TRBJ1-2; 7 positions agree with TRBD1. The CDR3 spans 13 residues. The germline gives CDR1 SEHNR, CDR2 FQNEAQ (reference sequence). The CDR3 reads CASSLAGTAGYTF. Here the CDR3 DNA reads TGTGCCAGCAGCCTAGCCGGGACAGCCGGCTACACCTTC.

CDR3 residues: CASRSGQGVYGYTF. The CDR3 DNA reads as TGTGCCAGCAGATCGGGACAGGGGGTCTATGGCTACACCTTC. V and J are TRBV6-5 and TRBJ1-2, with TRBD1 matching over 11 bases. In germline, CDR1 is MNHEY, CDR2 SVGAGI. The CDR3 has 14 residues. V was pared by 6 bases and J by 4 bases, with 4 bases of the junction left unmatched.

The chain joins TRBV7-2 to TRBJ2-3; 7 positions agree with TRBD1. The ends lost 3 bases at V and 0 bases at J; junction bases unmatched: 6. CDR1 is SGHTA, CDR2 FQGNSA, per germline. This CDR3 is built from 16 residues. The DNA for the CDR3 is TGTGCCAGCAGCTTCTGGGACAGACCGAGCACAGATACGCAGTATTTT. Translated, it gives CASSFWDRPSTDTQYF.

This clone was seen a few times. The V and J genes are TRBV28 and TRBJ1-5; D might be TRBD1 (6 bases). In germline, CDR1 is MDHEN, CDR2 SYDVKM. The V end lost 1 base, the J end lost 1 base, and 20 bases lay between the germline ends. There are 19 residues in the CDR3. CDR3: CASSLFRTRGGSSNQPQHF. The CDR3 coding sequence is TGTGCCAGCAGTTTATTCAGGACGAGGGGGGGGTCGAGCAATCAGCCCCAGCATTTT.

This clone was counted a single time. The chain is built from TRBV7-9 and TRBJ2-7; D is uncertain. From germline, CDR1 is SEHNR and CDR2 FQNEAQ (reference sequence). This CDR3 region has 12 residues. V lost 4 bases to trimming and J lost 6 bases, with 10 bases between them. The CDR3 DNA sequence: TGTGCCAGCAGCTCTCTCATCGGCGAGCAGTACTTC. Residues: CASSSLIGEQYF.

Comments on this clone: At the DNA level, this CDR3 is encoded by other sequences in the same sample as well. The chain has TRBV5-1 and TRBJ2-5; D is uncertain. Trimming took off 0 bases at V and 5 bases at J, with 5 bases between the two ends. Per germline, CDR1 SGHRS and CDR2 YFSETQ. This CDR3 contains 12 residues. The CDR3 DNA is TGCGCCAGCAGCTTGGGCAAGGAGACCCAGTACTTC. It codes for CASSLGKETQYF.

This clone was counted only a few times. This sequence joins TRBV27 and TRBJ2-1; no definite D call. CDR3 length equals 14 residues. V lost 2 bases, J lost 5 bases, and 10 bases lay in between. Germline CDR1 is MNHEY and CDR2 is SMNVEV (reference sequence). The CDR3 protein is CASSLKLANNEQFF. The CDR3 region has the DNA TGTGCCAGCAGTTTAAAGTTGGCGAACAATGAGCAGTTCTTC.